This TCR beta chain came from a study of early T cells in non-severe SARS-CoV-2 infection (dated by TCRdb to 2020 to 2023). A note on the overall study: Because TCR sequencing was done on bulk RNA from unsorted whole blood, the alpha and beta chains could not be paired. The paper as a whole reports these results and caveats: Matching against VDJdb was skewed toward anti-spike CD8 responses, likely underestimated virus-specific expansions, and missed private and CD4 specificities.

The method behind the library was 5' RACE. Sequencing used a NextSeq 500. Unique molecular identifiers were attached to individual cDNA molecules in the TCR library protocol so that sequencing error and PCR bias could be corrected. TCR alpha and beta chains were both sequenced, and the abundances of alpha and beta sequences in each sample were closely correlated with each other. The authors' analysis ran thus. Decombinator V4 was used to annotate TCR sequences for V gene, J gene and CDR3. TCRs were defined as expanded if a significant change between any two time points was detected under a Poisson model with p below 0.0001. TCR abundances were normalised to the total number of TCRs sequenced per sample and expressed as counts per million. MAIT TCRs were defined by TRAV1-2 paired with TRAJ12, TRAJ20 or TRAJ33, and iNKT TCRs by TRAV10 paired with TRAJ18. VDJdb, accessed 1 November 2021, was searched for CMV, EBV and SARS-CoV-2 annotated TCRs, excluding TCRs annotated for multiple antigens. TCRdb trimmed public reads at Q25 via fastp, called clones via MiXCR and kept in-frame beta chains. When rows share a CDR3 protein, they turn into one entry using the most common DNA and genes. Clone size and V and J calls follow TCRdb, not the original study. This sample is represented by roughly 100,000 distinct CDR3 sequences; roughly 13% of them were singletons. Jointly, the top ten make up over 5% of the sample.

Cut back by 10 bases and 4 bases, the V and J ends lie 22 bases apart. From cysteine to phenylalanine, the CDR3 is 16 amino acids long. The only DNA kept is the CDR3, 48 bases in frame from the first base. Looking up the germline V gene yields CDR1 ENHRY and CDR2 SYGVKD. A case-control design nested within a healthcare worker cohort in London, UK, was used, with weekly nasopharyngeal swab PCR tests and blood sampling performed. Between 23 and 31 March 2020, the week of the UK lockdown, healthcare workers were enrolled and then followed up weekly for as long as 16 weeks. This clonotype was counted between two and nine times. There is no known antigen for this receptor. Qualities for individual bases were not recorded, and no much larger clone is one base off.

The chain was built from TRBV10-3 and TRBJ2-2; the D gene is perhaps TRBD2, from 5 matching bases. What was sequenced was whole blood. The source is an adult who was a healthcare worker with PCR-confirmed SARS-CoV-2 infection or an uninfected control (not recorded which). The CDR3 has the sequence CASLNPFPEGTGELFF. The nucleotide sequence is given as TGTGCCAGTTTGAACCCTTTCCCCGAGGGCACCGGGGAGCTGTTTTTT.